The rows below give T cell receptor beta chains drawn from one sample of a study of tumor-infiltrating lymphocytes in primary liver carcinoma. TCRdb recomputed calls from the multiplex PCR reads with MiXCR, one row per CDR3 protein. The sample records around 70,000 distinct CDR3 sequences, approximately 74% being singletons. The material sequenced was liver tumor tissue from sampling region 4. These receptors originate from a man aged 35 to 55 with primary liver carcinoma and hepatitis B virus infection. CDR3s include the opening cysteine and the closing phenylalanine or tryptophan. A D gene is named only where the DNA matches it firmly. Only part of the rows carry a size: once, few, many, or a class if the clone is expanded.

TRBV11-2	TRBJ2-1	.	TRBD2	TGTGCCAGTAGCTTTAGACTAGCGGGAGATTTCACTGAGCAGTTCTTC	CASSFRLAGDFTEQFF
TRBV12-3/TRBV12-4	TRBJ2-6	.	TRBD1	TGTGCCAGCGGCCCATCCTGGGGGACAGGCGTCTCTGGGGCCAAGGTCCTGACTTTC	CASGPSWGTGVSGAKVLTF
TRBV2	TRBJ2-3	many	.	TGTGCCAGCAGCGTGAGACCGGCAGATACGCAGTATTTT	CASSVRPADTQYF
TRBV5-1	TRBJ2-4	.	.	TGTGCCAGCAGCTCCAGTCTGGGGGGCAGGGACATTAAGTACTTC	CASSSSLGGRDIKYF
TRBV7-3	TRBJ1-5	.	.	TGTGCCAGCAGCTTAGGGAAACGGGGTAGCAATCAGCCCCAGCATTTT	CASSLGKRGSNQPQHF
TRBV6-1	TRBJ2-7	.	TRBD2	TGTGCCAGCAATGAAGAGTCGGGAGGTAGCTACGAGCAGTACTTC	CASNEESGGSYEQYF
TRBV11-2	TRBJ2-7	.	.	TGTGCTAGCAGCTTAACTGACACTGCCTACATGCAGTACTTC	CASSLTDTAYMQYF
TRBV4-1	TRBJ2-3	.	.	TGCGCCAGCAGCCAAGTGGGAGAAGTCACAGATACGCAGTATTTT	CASSQVGEVTDTQYF
TRBV29-1	TRBJ2-5	once	TRBD2	TGCAGCGTCGATAGCGGGACTAGTGTGAGTATTAGGACCCAATACTTC	CSVDSGTSVSIRTQYF
TRBV29-1	TRBJ2-3	.	.	TGCAGTGTAGTAGGGGCAGGAGATACGCAGTATTTT	CSVVGAGDTQYF
TRBV6-2/TRBV6-3	TRBJ2-7	many	TRBD1	TGTGCCAGCAGCACATCAGGGGGCAATCGGGAGCAGTACTTC	CASSTSGGNREQYF
TRBV11-2	TRBJ1-3	.	.	TGTGCCAGCAGCCCCCAGGGTGGGGGCATCTTATATTTT	CASSPQGGGILYF
TRBV11-2	TRBJ2-3	.	.	TGTGCCAGCAGCTCCCGTGAGGGGTTGGTGTGCACAGATACGCAGTATTTT	CASSSREGLVCTDTQYF
TRBV11-2	TRBJ2-7	many	TRBD2	TGTGCCAGCAAAGCGTGGGTAGCGGGAATGCACTACGAGCAGTACTTC	CASKAWVAGMHYEQYF
TRBV10-2	TRBJ1-3	many	.	TGCGCCAGCAGTCAGGGACGGACCTCTGGAAACACCATATATTTT	CASSQGRTSGNTIYF
TRBV11-2	TRBJ2-7	.	.	TGTGCCAGCAGCCAGTATTTGGGAGGGGGCTACGAGCAGTGCTTC	CASSQYLGGGYEQCF
TRBV19	TRBJ2-7	.	.	TGCGCCAGTAGTATTGATTGGACCAACGAGCAGTACTTC	CASSIDWTNEQYF
TRBV19	TRBJ2-5	many	TRBD2	TGTGCCAGTAGCACCGGGACTAGCGGACCGACGGAGACCCAGTACTTC	CASSTGTSGPTETQYF
TRBV29-1	TRBJ2-3	once	TRBD1	TGCACCCGGACAGGGGATGTCGATACGCAGTATTTT	CTRTGDVDTQYF
TRBV25-1	TRBJ2-7	.	.	TGTGCCAGCAGTGAATATCGGTCGGGCCTACCCGTCACCTACGAGCAGTACTTC	CASSEYRSGLPVTYEQYF
TRBV29-1	TRBJ2-7	.	.	TGCAGCGTTGCAGGACTGCGGTACGAGAAGTACTTC	CSVAGLRYEKYF
TRBV7-9	TRBJ1-2	.	.	TGTGCCAGCAGCTTGGATGACCCTACCCACAGGACCTATAGCTACACCTTC	CASSLDDPTHRTYSYTF
TRBV6-1	TRBJ1-2	.	.	TGTGCCATCAATAGGAACGGATACTATGGCTACACCTTC	CAINRNGYYGYTF
TRBV12-3/TRBV12-4	TRBJ2-5	few	TRBD1	TGTGTCAGTAGTCCCCGGGACAGGGGGCAGGAGACCCAGTACTTC	CVSSPRDRGQETQYF
TRBV5-1	TRBJ2-7	many	TRBD1	TGCGCCAGCAGTACGACAGGGACCTCCTACGAGCAGTACTTC	CASSTTGTSYEQYF
TRBV7-9	TRBJ1-3	.	.	TGTGTCAGCAACTTACGGGACACTATCTCTGGAAACACCATATATTTT	CVSNLRDTISGNTIYF
TRBV5-1	TRBJ1-2	many	.	TGCGCCAGCAGCTTCGGTGGAAACTATGGCTACACCTTC	CASSFGGNYGYTF
TRBV29-1	TRBJ2-3	.	.	TGCAGCGTTCTTCTTCCGGGAATGGTAGATACACAGTATTTT	CSVLLPGMVDTQYF
TRBV28	TRBJ1-1	.	.	TGTGCCAGCAGTTCATACTCGAACACTGAAGCTTTCTTT	CASSSYSNTEAFF
TRBV5-4	TRBJ2-3	.	TRBD2	TGTGCCAGCGGCTTGTGGGGTAGCGGGAACCCAGATACGCAGTATTTT	CASGLWGSGNPDTQYF
TRBV5-1	TRBJ2-1	many	.	TGCGCCAGCAGCTTGTCGGCGGGCAAGAATGAGCAGTTCTTC	CASSLSAGKNEQFF
TRBV29-1	TRBJ2-1	.	TRBD2	TGCAGCATCACCCCCGGGACTAGCGGGAGATCACGAGTCCCGTTCTTC	CSITPGTSGRSRVPFF
TRBV4-1	TRBJ2-2	.	TRBD1	TGTGCCATCAGTCGGGACAGGGTTTTCACAGGGGAGCTGTTTTTT	CAISRDRVFTGELFF
TRBV11-2	TRBJ2-5	.	.	TGTACCAGCAGATGTCGTGACTCGGCCCACCAAGAGACCCAGTACTTC	CTSRCRDSAHQETQYF
TRBV7-9	TRBJ2-1	.	TRBD2	TGTACCAGGAGCCTCCCGGGTAGCGGGGCAAATGAGCAGTTCTTC	CTRSLPGSGANEQFF
TRBV24-1	TRBJ2-3	.	.	TGTGCCACCAGTCCTTCCCTTAGCACAGATACGCAGTATTTT	CATSPSLSTDTQYF
TRBV11-2	TRBJ2-3	.	TRBD1	TGTGCCACCAGCTTACGTCTTTTCACAGGGGTCGCCACTGATACGCAGTATTTT	CATSLRLFTGVATDTQYF
TRBV29-1	TRBJ2-7	.	TRBD1	TGCGGCGTTTCCGGACAGGCCGCCTACGAGCAGTACTTC	CGVSGQAAYEQYF
TRBV6-5	TRBJ2-7	few	TRBD2	TGTGCCAGCAGAGGGGCGGGAGGGCCCCACGAACAGTACTTC	CASRGAGGPHEQYF
TRBV10-2	TRBJ2-1	.	.	TGCGCCAGCATGGGAGGCTACAATGAGCAGTTCTTC	CASMGGYNEQFF
TRBV6-4	TRBJ2-1	many	.	TGTGCCAGCAGTGACGCTGGGATAGCGAGCTATGAGCAGTTCTTC	CASSDAGIASYEQFF
TRBV10-3	TRBJ1-5	.	TRBD1	TGTCCCATCAGCGGGACAGGGGGAGGACGGCCCCAGCATTTT	CPISGTGGGRPQHF
TRBV28	TRBJ1-5	.	.	TGTTCCAGCAGTTTTACCTCAAGGGCAGGGGTGTACCAGCCCCAGCATTTT	CSSSFTSRAGVYQPQHF
TRBV7-8	TRBJ2-2	.	TRBD2	TGTGCCGGCAGCGAGGGACTAGCGGGTACCGGGGAGCTGTTTTTT	CAGSEGLAGTGELFF
TRBV9	TRBJ2-1	once	.	TGTGTCAGCAGCGTAGGGTCGGTAGCGAGCTCCTACAATGAGCAGTTCTTC	CVSSVGSVASSYNEQFF
TRBV28	TRBJ2-7	.	TRBD1	TGTGCCACCTCTCGGACAGGGGGCGAGCAGTACTTC	CATSRTGGEQYF
TRBV11-2	TRBJ2-2	.	.	TGTGCCAACGGCTCGCGAGGGGCCGGGGAGCTGTTTTTT	CANGSRGAGELFF
TRBV6-5	TRBJ2-1	.	.	TGCGCCAGCAGTCCTGACTCTTACTCCTACAATGAGCACTTCTTC	CASSPDSYSYNEHFF
TRBV4-1	TRBJ2-7	.	.	TGTGCCAGCAGACCGGGGCCGAACTCCTACGAGCAGTATTTC	CASRPGPNSYEQYF
TRBV12-3/TRBV12-4	TRBJ2-5	.	TRBD2	TGTGACAGCAATAGTAGCGGGGCCCAAGAGGCCCAGTACTTC	CDSNSSGAQEAQYF
TRBV11-1	TRBJ2-2	.	.	TGTGCCAACTGTCTACTCCCTGGGCGCGACACCGGGGAGCTGTTTTTT	CANCLLPGRDTGELFF